Each of the 4 T cell receptor beta chains below was sequenced from the same sample in a study of blood T cell repertoires in COVID-19. Method: immunoSEQ multiplex PCR; TCRdb's copy keeps in-frame clones and lacks some. The table lists about 220,000 clones, approximately 85% of them singletons. The sequenced sample consisted of peripheral blood. The receptor set was obtained from a woman in her seventies with COVID-19, enrolled during active disease.

The chain employs TRBV29-1 and TRBJ1-2; D is possibly TRBD1 (6 bases). CDR3 size: 13 residues. V lost 7 bases and J lost 8, with 20 bases in between. Germline V CDR1 and CDR2: SQVTM, ANQGSEA. CDR3: CSGMWGQGYGYTF. Here the CDR3 DNA reads TGCAGCGGGATGTGGGGGCAGGGGTACGGCTACACCTTC. Filled out from reference TRBV29-1 and TRBJ1-2, the complete variable domain reads SAVISQKPSRDICQRGTSLTIQCQVDSQVTMMFWYRQQPGQSLTLIATANQGSEATYESGFVIDKFPISRPNLTFSTLTVSNMSPEDSSIYLCSGMWGQGYGYTFGSGTRLTVV.

The gene calls are TRBV5-6 and TRBJ1-2, with D possibly TRBD1 on 6 matching bases. The V and J ends lost 3 bases and 2 bases respectively, with 8 bases between them. The CDR3 consists of 13 residues. CDR1 SGHDT and CDR2 YYEEEE come from the germline V gene. The CDR3 DNA reads TGTGCCAGCAGCTGGGGGCAGAACTATGGCTACACCTTC. This codes for CASSWGQNYGYTF.

The V gene is TRBV14, the J gene TRBJ2-7, with D maybe TRBD2 (5 bases). V lost 2 bases to trimming and J lost 1 base, with 18 bases between them. The CDR3 length is 17 residues. The germline V gene encodes CDR1 SGHDN and CDR2 FVKESK. CDR3: CASSQKGSGPRSYEQYF. Written as DNA, the CDR3 is TGTGCCAGCAGCCAAAAAGGCAGCGGCCCTCGATCCTACGAGCAGTACTTC.

Only a few counts were recorded for this clone. V gene TRBV2 combines with J gene TRBJ2-7, with a tentative D call TRBD2 (7 bases). CDR3 size: 13 residues. V was trimmed by 8 bases and J by 2 bases, leaving 13 bases between them. Germline loops: CDR1 SNHLY, CDR2 FYNNEI. The CDR3 loop reads CASCRGGPYEQYF. CDR3 coding DNA: TGTGCCAGCTGTAGGGGGGGCCCCTACGAGCAGTACTTC.